A selection of T cell receptor beta chains follows, all from one sample in a study of cytomegalovirus exposure and HLA in healthy donors. Profiling relied on immunoSEQ multiplex PCR, and the TCRdb table lists in-frame clones only, not all of them. The sample has 90,000 to 100,000 clones; over 60% are singletons. Sequencing was performed on PBMCs. The source of these receptors is a boy aged 10-17 years in good health and CMV-seropositive. The CDR3 runs from the conserved cysteine through the conserved F or W. D genes are given only for firm matches. Some rows have no size entry. The others give once, few or many, or a class for an expanded clone.

TRBV6-1,TRBJ1-5,-,-,TGTGCCAGCAGTGATTTCACAGGTAATCAGCCCCAGCATTTT,CASSDFTGNQPQHF
TRBV5-1,TRBJ2-7,-,few,TGCGCCAGCAGCTTTCAGGCGGGCTCCTACGAGCAGTACTTC,CASSFQAGSYEQYF
TRBV18,TRBJ1-1,TRBD1,once,TGTGCCAGCTCACCCGGGACAGGGGGTGTGGAAGCTTTCTTT,CASSPGTGGVEAFF
TRBV5-4,TRBJ2-7,TRBD2,-,TGTGCCAGCGGGCTAGCGGGAGGGTACGAGCAGTACTTC,CASGLAGGYEQYF
TRBV7-9,TRBJ2-7,-,few,TGTGCCAGCAGCCCCTGGACAGCCTACGAGCAGTACTTC,CASSPWTAYEQYF
TRBV19,TRBJ2-3,TRBD1,-,TGTGCCACAGCCGGGACAGGGGGTGTGGATACGCAGTATTTT,CATAGTGGVDTQYF
TRBV2,TRBJ1-1,TRBD1,-,TGTGCCAGCAGCTTTGGGACAGCGTCTGAAGCTTTCTTT,CASSFGTASEAFF
TRBV9,TRBJ2-2,-,once,TGTGCCAGCAGCGTAACTATAGCGAACACCGGGGAGCTGTTTTTT,CASSVTIANTGELFF
TRBV10-2,TRBJ2-3,-,-,TGCGCCAGCAGAGCAAACTACAGGGCAGATACGCAGTATTTT,CASRANYRADTQYF
TRBV19,TRBJ2-2,-,-,TGTGCCAGTAGTATAGAAGCATCCACCGGGGAGCTGTTTTTT,CASSIEASTGELFF
TRBV19,TRBJ2-7,-,-,TGTGCCAGTAGTATTAGAGAGGGGTTTGCGGGGGAGCAGTACTTC,CASSIREGFAGEQYF
TRBV5-6,TRBJ1-2,-,-,TGTGCCAGCAGCTTGTCAGGGCAGAACTATGGCTACACCTTC,CASSLSGQNYGYTF